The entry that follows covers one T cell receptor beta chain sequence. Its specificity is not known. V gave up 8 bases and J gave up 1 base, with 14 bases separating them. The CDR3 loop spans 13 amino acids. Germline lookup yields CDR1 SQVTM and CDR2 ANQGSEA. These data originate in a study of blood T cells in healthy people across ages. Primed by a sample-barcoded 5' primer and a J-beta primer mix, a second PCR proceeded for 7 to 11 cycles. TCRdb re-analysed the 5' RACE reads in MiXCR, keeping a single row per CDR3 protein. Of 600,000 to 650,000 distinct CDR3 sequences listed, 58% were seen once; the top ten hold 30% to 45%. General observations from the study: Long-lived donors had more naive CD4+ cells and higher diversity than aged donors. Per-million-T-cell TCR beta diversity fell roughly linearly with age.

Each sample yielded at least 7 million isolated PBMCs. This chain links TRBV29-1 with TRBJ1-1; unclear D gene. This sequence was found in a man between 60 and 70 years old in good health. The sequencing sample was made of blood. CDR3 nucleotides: TGCAGCCCCTTGGGTGGGAAGAACACTGAAGCTTTCTTT. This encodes CSPLGGKNTEAFF.